This T cell receptor beta chain was profiled in a study of metastatic and nonmetastatic thyroid tumors. Study details: Comparison of repertoires was carried out across blood and tumor or nodule tissue from malignant and benign thyroid patients. The study, taken as a whole, reports: Significantly higher TCR beta diversity was reportedly seen in malignant thyroid tumors than benign nodules, in blood and tumor.

Prior to thyroid surgery, none of the patients had received any treatment. Concerning this clone itself: Its matching antigen is unknown.

The CDR3 runs to 15 residues. V shed 5 bases and J shed 0 bases, with 8 bases lying between them. From germline, CDR1 is SGHTA and CDR2 FQGTGA. TCRdb re-called clones from the PCR reads using MiXCR. The profile shows tens of thousands of clones, 20% of them singletons. V and J are TRBV7-3 and TRBJ2-6; TRBD1 might be the D (6 bases). The specimen was adjacent normal tissue. The source of this sequence is a female donor with papillary thyroid cancer or a benign thyroid nodule (not recorded which). Some clones in this sample may be carry-over from other donors' samples. The CDR3 loop is CASSKDSSGANVLTF. CDR3 nucleotide sequence: TGTGCCAGCAGCAAGGACAGCTCTGGGGCCAACGTCCTGACTTTC.